This passage covers 7 T cell receptor beta chains from one sample sequenced in a study of control samples from healthy donors and cancer patients. Sequencing was performed with immunoSEQ multiplex PCR; in TCRdb, only in-frame clones are kept and a portion is missing. This table has 130,000 or so clones, less than 95% appearing once. The sample taken for sequencing was blood. The origin of the receptors is a man younger than 35 in good health.

The rearrangement uses TRBV19 and TRBJ2-5; the D is unclear. The CDR3 length is 15 residues. The germline V and J ends were trimmed by 3 bases and 4 bases, with 15 bases remaining between them. Germline V gene sequence: CDR1 LNHDA, CDR2 SQIVND (reference sequence). This CDR3 reads CASSMGGTNVETQYF. CDR3 nucleotide sequence: TGTGCCAGTAGTATGGGTGGCACTAATGTAGAGACCCAGTACTTC.

The rearrangement joins TRBV12-5 to TRBJ1-1, with 7 bases identical to TRBD1. The CDR3 covers 13 residues. V shed 8 bases, J shed 3 bases, and the junction held 6 bases outside the gene matches. Germline V CDR1 and CDR2: LGHNT, FRNRAP. The CDR3 protein is CASRQGRDTEAFF. CDR3 bases: TGTGCTAGTAGACAGGGAAGGGACACTGAAGCTTTCTTT. Combining the CDR3 with reference TRBV12-5 and TRBJ1-1 gives the whole variable domain DARVTQTPRHKVTEMGQEVTMRCQPILGHNTVFWYRQTMMQGLELLAYFRNRAPLDDSGMPKDRFSAEMPDATLATLKIQPSEPRDSAVYFCASRQGRDTEAFFGQGTRLTVV.

This rearrangement joins TRBV10-3 to TRBJ2-7, with 8 positions matching TRBD1. The CDR3 is 14 residues long. The germline V gene has CDR1 ENHRY and CDR2 SYGVKD. J lost 3 bases, V lost 0 bases, and 1 base had no gene match. CDR3 bases: TGTGCCATCAGTGAGTCCGGACAGGGCTACGAGCAGTACTTC. As protein: CAISESGQGYEQYF.

J is TRBJ1-2 and V is TRBV6-5, with D possibly matching TRBD1 (5 bases). V was cut by 8 bases and J by 3 bases, with 10 bases left in between. The CDR3 is made up of 12 amino acids. Germline V lookup: CDR1 MNHEY, CDR2 SVGAGI. CDR3 protein: CASAPGDYGYTF. CDR3 DNA: TGTGCCAGCGCCCCGGGGGACTATGGCTACACCTTC.

The chain combines TRBV9 with TRBJ2-5; 10 positions match TRBD2. CDR3 length: 17 amino acids. Germline trimming cut 0 bases from V and 1 base from J; bases unmatched to any gene: 6. Germline-derived CDR1 and CDR2 are SGDLS and YYNGEE. In nucleotides, the CDR3 is TGTGCCAGCAGCGTAGGAGTGAGCGGGGGGGCCCAAGAGACCCAGTACTTC. It encodes CASSVGVSGGAQETQYF.

The chain joins TRBV30 to TRBJ1-6; possibly TRBD1 for D (5 bases). CDR3 size: 15 residues. Between the trimmed V and J ends, which lost 0 bases and 4 bases, there was a span of 10 bases. Germline V gene lookup returns CDR1 GTSNPN and CDR2 SVGIG (reference sequence). In nucleotides, the CDR3 is TGTGCCTGGAGTGTCAGGGAAGTTTATAATTCACCCCTCCACTTT. It encodes CAWSVREVYNSPLHF.

The CDR3 reads CASSQERDLLLSSYNEQFF. In DNA, the CDR3 is TGTGCCAGCAGCCAAGAAAGGGATCTGCTCCTCAGCTCCTACAATGAGCAGTTCTTC. The chain combines TRBV3-1 (or the pseudogene TRBV3-2) with TRBJ2-1; D gene uncertain. Germline CDR1 and CDR2: LGHDT and YNNKEL (reference sequence). The CDR3 extends over 19 amino acids. Trimming took 0 bases from V and 0 from J, leaving 18 bases between them.